The clone carrying this T cell receptor (beta chain) was detected many times. Time point: after trial treatment. Sample treatment: LDRT plus nivolumab, ipilimumab, low-dose cyclophosphamide and aspirin (RACIN trial). Eligibility criteria specified advanced solid malignancies devoid of tumor-infiltrating lymphocytes. This record comes from a study of low-dose radiotherapy and immunotherapy resistance in tumors. The CDR3 has 16 amino acids. Germline assignment: CDR1 SGHRS and CDR2 YFSETQ. Trimming cost V 1 base and J 2 bases; bases outside gene matches: 3. Alpha- and beta-chain coverage of first-strand cDNA came from TRAV- and TRBV-specific primers. TCRs were amplified for roughly 20 PCR cycles with a constant-region primer and V-primer adapter. Amplification of isolated mRNA was accomplished via in vitro transcription. In TCRdb, the reads were re-called with MiXCR into one record per CDR3 protein. The table has approximately 91,000 distinct CDR3 sequences, less than 25% seen once.

This specimen consisted of PBMCs, obtained after low-dose radiotherapy plus immunotherapy. The origin of this receptor is a female donor with ovarian cancer. The chain uses TRBV5-1 and TRBJ2-1, with TRBD2 identical over 10 bases. The CDR3 bases are TGCGCCAGCAGCTTGTCTAGCGGGGGACCCTACAATGAGCAGTTCTTC. Protein: CASSLSSGGPYNEQFF.